Listed here are 8 T cell receptor beta chains from one sample, sequenced in a study of cytomegalovirus exposure and HLA in healthy donors. 60 Vbeta and 13 Jbeta primers were used in PCR. TCRdb keeps only in-frame clones here, not all; method: immunoSEQ multiplex PCR. The repertoire holds more than 200,000 clones, more than 75% seen once, with over 1% in the top ten. Input material: PBMCs. The receptors stem from a human donor in good health.

V gene TRBV11-3 combines with J gene TRBJ1-1; D possibly corresponds to TRBD1 (5 bases). The CDR3 runs 11 residues. V was cut by 3 bases and J by 8 bases, with 7 bases left in between. From germline, CDR1 is SGHNT and CDR2 YENEEA. CDR3 sequence reads: CASSLGGEAFF. DNA for the CDR3: TGTGCCAGCAGCTTGGGGGGAGAAGCTTTCTTT.

This clone was seen once. The chain is built from TRBV27 and TRBJ2-7, with TRBD2 matching 8 bases. Germline V lookup: CDR1 MNHEY, CDR2 SMNVEV (reference sequence). CDR3 length: 17 amino acids. V shed 3 bases and J 1 base; nucleotides not matched to a gene: 11. The CDR3 loop is CASSFRLSSGISYEQYF. The CDR3 DNA is TGTGCCAGCAGTTTCCGACTAAGTAGCGGGATTTCCTACGAGCAGTACTTC.

This clone came up a few times. This chain links TRBV27 with TRBJ1-1; tentative D call: TRBD1 (6 bases). Germline V lookup: CDR1 MNHEY, CDR2 SMNVEV (reference sequence). The length of the CDR3 is 20 residues. V was shortened by 1 base and J by 0 bases, with 24 bases between the two germline ends. CDR3 DNA: TGTGCCAGCAGTTTATACCCCGGGTTCCCGACAGGTAGCATGAACACTGAAGCTTTCTTT. Translation gives CASSLYPGFPTGSMNTEAFF.

As regards this clone: A junction boundary mismatches the germline segment, possibly from a read error. This chain joins TRBV7-9 and TRBJ2-3; TRBD2 matches at 12 bases. This CDR3 has 18 residues. Germline V gene lookup returns CDR1 SEHNR and CDR2 FQNEAQ (reference sequence). CDR3 residues: CSSSLEPSGRGSTDTQYF. DNA for the CDR3: TGTTCCAGCAGCTTAGAGCCTAGCGGGAGGGGTAGCACAGATACGCAGTATTTT.

V and J are TRBV13 and TRBJ2-1, with TRBD2 identical over 12 bases. This CDR3 has 16 amino acids. Germline-derived CDR1 and CDR2 are PRHDT and FYEKMQ (reference sequence). V trimming: 4 bases; J trimming: 7 bases; junction bases outside the gene matches: 8. The chain's CDR3 is CASSSRLAGVKNEQFF. In DNA, the CDR3 is TGTGCCAGCAGCTCCAGACTAGCGGGAGTAAAGAATGAGCAGTTCTTC.

This chain connects TRBV29-1 to TRBJ2-7; no clear D gene. Germline V gene data show CDR1 as SQVTM and CDR2 as ANQGSEA. The CDR3 sequence is 11 residues long. Trimming took 6 bases from V and 1 from J, leaving 7 bases between them. The CDR3 here is CSVIVSYEQYF. The CDR3 DNA follows: TGCAGCGTAATAGTGTCCTACGAGCAGTACTTC.

This sequence joins TRBV19 and TRBJ2-7, with 11 bases matching TRBD2. This CDR3 region has 14 residues. The junction had 2 bases not matched to a gene; V was cut back by 4 bases and J by 3 bases. From germline, CDR1 is LNHDA and CDR2 SQIVND (reference sequence). The DNA for the CDR3 is TGTGCCAGTAGTACCACTAGCGGGAGCTACGAGCAGTACTTC. Translating it yields CASSTTSGSYEQYF. The full variable domain, in which reference TRBV19 and TRBJ2-7 provide the parts outside the CDR3, is DGGITQSPKYLFRKEGQNVTLSCEQNLNHDAMYWYRQDPGQGLRLIYYSQIVNDFQKGDIAEGYSVSREKKESFPLTVTSAQKNPTAFYLCASSTTSGSYEQYFGPGTRLTVT.

Only one count was recorded for this clone. The rearrangement joins TRBV28 to TRBJ2-2; D gene unclear. Trimming cost V 7 bases and J 4 bases, with 4 bases left between them. CDR3 length: 11 amino acids. Germline CDR1 is MDHEN and CDR2 is SYDVKM. This chain's CDR3 is CASTLTGELFF. DNA of the CDR3: TGTGCCAGCACCCTCACCGGGGAGCTGTTTTTT.